These T cell receptor beta chains were read from a single sample in a study of shared clonotypes between healthy human individuals. Data came from immunoSEQ multiplex PCR; TCRdb stores just in-frame clones and leaves some out. The data contain 1,100,000 or so clones, approximately 80% of them singletons. Material: memory CD4+ T cells from PBMCs. Receptors originate from a man younger than 35 in good health. Some clones in this sample may be carry-over from other donors' samples. CDR3s include the opening cysteine and the closing phenylalanine or tryptophan. D genes are given only for firm matches. Size is omitted from some rows. Given values are once, few, many or a class for expanded clones.

V gene	clone size	J gene	D gene	CDR3 protein	CDR3 DNA
TRBV7-3	.	TRBJ2-1	TRBD2	CASSLTPGLEYNEQFF	TGTGCCAGCAGCCTTACACCGGGACTAGAGTACAATGAGCAGTTCTTC
TRBV5-1	once	TRBJ2-7	TRBD2	CASSLEGLAAEYF	TGCGCCAGCAGCTTGGAGGGACTAGCGGCGGAGTACTTC
TRBV9	once	TRBJ2-3	.	CASSVAPISTDTQYF	TGTGCCAGCAGCGTAGCTCCAATAAGCACAGATACGCAGTATTTT
TRBV30	.	TRBJ1-2	.	CAGNSRGLGGYTF	TGTGCCGGAAACTCCAGGGGTCTAGGTGGCTACACCTTC
TRBV12-5	.	TRBJ2-2	TRBD1	CASGERTGGITGELFF	TGTGCTAGTGGTGAAAGGACAGGGGGTATCACCGGGGAGCTGTTTTTT
TRBV7-2	.	TRBJ2-5	.	CASSHLGGAQGETQYF	TGTGCCAGCAGCCACCTAGGGGGGGCTCAGGGGGAGACCCAGTACTTC
TRBV4-3	.	TRBJ2-2	.	CASSQEARWTGELFF	TGCGCCAGCAGCCAAGAGGCCAGATGGACCGGGGAGCTGTTTTTT
TRBV7-9	.	TRBJ1-1	.	CASRRIGGTEAFF	TGTGCCAGCAGGCGAATAGGGGGCACTGAAGCTTTCTTT
TRBV6-5	.	TRBJ1-1	.	CASSYELKDTEAFF	TGTGCCAGCAGTTACGAACTGAAAGACACTGAAGCTTTCTTT
TRBV27	.	TRBJ1-1	.	CASSPSIVAEAFF	TGTGCCAGCAGTCCCAGTATTGTTGCTGAAGCTTTCTTT
TRBV5-6	.	TRBJ2-1	.	CASSLETGTRNEQFF	TGTGCCAGCAGCTTGGAGACCGGGACCCGCAATGAGCAGTTCTTC
TRBV28	.	TRBJ2-2	.	CASTPKGWNTGELFF	TGTGCCAGCACCCCCAAGGGTTGGAACACCGGGGAGCTGTTTTTT
TRBV18	.	TRBJ1-5	TRBD1	CASSSDRDQPQHF	TGTGCCAGCTCATCTGACAGGGATCAGCCCCAGCATTTT
TRBV5-5	.	TRBJ2-7	TRBD2	CASSLIAGLSSYEQYF	TGTGCCAGCAGCTTGATAGCGGGGCTGAGCTCCTACGAGCAGTACTTC
TRBV6-1	few	TRBJ2-5	TRBD2	CASSESRGRAGETQYF	TGTGCCAGCAGTGAAAGCCGCGGGAGGGCGGGAGAGACCCAGTACTTC
TRBV5-1	.	TRBJ1-1	TRBD1	CASSPQGTANTEAFF	TGCGCCAGCAGCCCCCAAGGGACAGCGAACACTGAAGCTTTCTTT
TRBV9	few	TRBJ2-3	.	CASSVDRRTDTQYF	TGTGCCAGCAGCGTAGACAGACGCACAGATACGCAGTATTTT
TRBV28	many	TRBJ2-1	TRBD2	CASSFAGGPREFF	TGTGCCAGCAGTTTCGCGGGAGGGCCACGGGAGTTCTTC
TRBV27	.	TRBJ2-7	TRBD1	CASSPDRVSSYEQYF	TGTGCCAGCAGCCCTGACAGGGTTAGCTCCTACGAGCAGTACTTC
TRBV6-5	.	TRBJ2-5	.	CASSYGGGQLETQYF	TGTGCCAGCAGTTACGGGGGGGGACAGCTGGAGACCCAGTACTTC
TRBV2	.	TRBJ1-5	TRBD1	CASSEEGAGQPQHF	TGTGCCAGCAGTGAAGAGGGGGCAGGGCAGCCCCAGCATTTT
TRBV28	once	TRBJ2-7	.	CMCHSRAYFSGTRDEQYF	TGTATGTGCCATTCCCGGGCCTACTTTTCGGGGACCCGCGATGAGCAGTACTTC
TRBV28	.	TRBJ2-3	TRBD2	CASSPLAGGNTDTQYF	TGTGCCAGCAGTCCGCTAGCGGGAGGAAATACAGATACGCAGTATTTT
TRBV30	.	TRBJ1-4	.	CAWSWGPYEKLFF	TGTGCCTGGAGTTGGGGACCATATGAAAAACTGTTTTTT
TRBV15	.	TRBJ2-3	TRBD1	CATSRDLGGSSTDTQYF	TGTGCCACCAGCAGAGATCTAGGGGGCTCAAGCACAGATACGCAGTATTTT
TRBV6-1	.	TRBJ2-3	.	CASSEIAENTDTQYF	TGTGCCAGCAGCGAAATAGCGGAAAACACAGATACGCAGTATTTT